This passage covers 11 T cell receptor beta chains from one sample sequenced in a study of shared clonotypes between healthy human individuals. Assay used: immunoSEQ multiplex PCR; TCRdb lists only in-frame clones, some missing. Of about 2 million clones in the sample, 85% to 95% were seen once. The source material was naive CD4+ T cells sorted from blood. The subset here: CD45RA+ positively selected. Every receptor here comes from a man aged 18-30 years in good health.

This rearrangement joins TRBV4-1 to TRBJ1-1; D gene unclear. Trimming stripped 1 base from V and 0 bases from J, with 9 bases between. Germline assignment: CDR1 MGHRA and CDR2 YSYEKL. The length of the CDR3 is 15 residues. The CDR3: CASSQVMTVNTEAFF. For the CDR3, the DNA is TGCGCCAGCAGCCAAGTGATGACGGTGAACACTGAAGCTTTCTTT.

The chain is built from TRBV5-1 and TRBJ2-2; D is perhaps TRBD2 (6 bases). Trimming removed 4 bases at V and 4 bases at J, with 17 bases between. CDR1 is SGHRS, CDR2 YFSETQ, per germline. The CDR3 sequence is 16 residues long. CDR3 nucleotide sequence: TGCGCCAGCAGCCCGTGGGGGGAATCCCTCACCGGGGAGCTGTTTTTT. Translation gives CASSPWGESLTGELFF.

J is TRBJ2-7 and V is TRBV18, with D possibly being TRBD2 (5 bases). The germline V gene encodes CDR1 KGHSH and CDR2 LQKENI. The CDR3 contains 15 residues. V lost 3 bases and J lost 5, with 17 bases in between. This chain's CDR3 is CASSPRLVGADEQYF. The CDR3 DNA sequence: TGTGCCAGCTCACCCCGGCTAGTGGGAGCGGACGAGCAGTACTTC.

This chain links TRBV25-1 with TRBJ2-7; TRBD2 aligns across 7 bases. The CDR3 is made up of 13 amino acids. J gave up 3 bases and V 5 bases, and 4 bases lay outside the gene matches. Germline loops: CDR1 MGHDK, CDR2 SYGVNS. CDR3: CASSSPGGYEQYF. The CDR3 region has the DNA TGTGCCAGCAGTTCCCCGGGGGGCTACGAGCAGTACTTC.

The chain combines TRBV7-9 with TRBJ2-7; 9 positions agree with TRBD2. The CDR3 contains 14 residues. The V and J ends lost 5 bases and 5 bases, in that order; junction bases with no gene match: 7. CDR1 is SEHNR and CDR2 is FQNEAQ in the germline V gene (reference sequence). CDR3 sequence reads: CASSVSGRLDEQYF. For the CDR3, the DNA is TGTGCCAGCAGCGTTAGCGGGAGACTAGACGAGCAGTACTTC.

The rearrangement uses TRBV18 and TRBJ2-1; 8 nucleotides align to TRBD2. The junction had 7 bases not matched to a gene; V was cut back by 6 bases and J by 6 bases. From germline, CDR1 is KGHSH and CDR2 LQKENI. This CDR3 spans 14 amino acids. This CDR3 is CASSPGGEVNEQFF. Written as DNA, the CDR3 is TGTGCCAGCTCCCCGGGGGGGGAGGTCAATGAGCAGTTCTTC.

V usage is TRBV4-1 and J usage is TRBJ2-3; D is possibly TRBD2 (6 bases). CDR1 MGHRA and CDR2 YSYEKL come from the germline V gene. CDR3 length: 16 residues. Deletions cut 1 base from V and 5 bases from J, with 16 bases between. The CDR3 region has the DNA TGCGCCAGCAGCCAAGGAGTGCAAGGGGAGGAAGATACGCAGTATTTT. Translated: CASSQGVQGEEDTQYF.

This clone was seen a single time. The chain combines TRBV29-1 with TRBJ2-3; the D call may be TRBD1 or TRBD2 (5 bases each). CDR1 is SQVTM and CDR2 is ANQGSEA in the germline V gene. This CDR3 is 10 amino acids long. V shed 7 bases and J shed 10 bases, with 12 bases lying between them. CDR3 sequence (DNA): TGCAGCGCTCTCTTGGGGGCGCAGTATTTT. Amino acids: CSALLGAQYF.

The chain uses TRBV4-1 and TRBJ2-7, with 7 bases that match TRBD1. The CDR3 contains 16 residues. Germline trimming cut 4 bases from V and 0 bases from J; bases unmatched to any gene: 9. CDR1 and CDR2 (germline): MGHRA, YSYEKL. The CDR3: CASSLRDRAYSYEQYF. CDR3 nucleotides: TGCGCCAGCAGCCTACGAGACAGGGCTTACTCCTACGAGCAGTACTTC.

This chain uses TRBV29-1 with TRBJ2-5, with D tentatively TRBD2 (5 bases). CDR3 length: 10 amino acids. Germline values: CDR1 SQVTM, CDR2 ANQGSEA. The V gene lost 8 bases and the J gene lost 5 bases, with 9 bases spanning the gap. CDR3 residues: CSSGEETQYF. The CDR3 DNA is TGCAGCTCCGGGGAGGAGACCCAGTACTTC. Filled out from reference TRBV29-1 and TRBJ2-5, the complete variable domain reads SAVISQKPSRDICQRGTSLTIQCQVDSQVTMMFWYRQQPGQSLTLIATANQGSEATYESGFVIDKFPISRPNLTFSTLTVSNMSPEDSSIYLCSSGEETQYFGPGTRLLVL.

The chain is built from TRBV27 and TRBJ2-7; tentative D call: TRBD1 (6 bases). The CDR3 runs to 18 residues. The ends were cut back, 0 bases at V and 3 bases at J, with 21 bases in the middle. The V gene's germline CDR1 is MNHEY and CDR2 SMNVEV (reference sequence). The CDR3 loop reads CASSLSQGSISRNYEQYF. CDR3 bases: TGTGCCAGCAGTTTATCGCAGGGGTCAATCTCGAGAAACTACGAGCAGTACTTC.